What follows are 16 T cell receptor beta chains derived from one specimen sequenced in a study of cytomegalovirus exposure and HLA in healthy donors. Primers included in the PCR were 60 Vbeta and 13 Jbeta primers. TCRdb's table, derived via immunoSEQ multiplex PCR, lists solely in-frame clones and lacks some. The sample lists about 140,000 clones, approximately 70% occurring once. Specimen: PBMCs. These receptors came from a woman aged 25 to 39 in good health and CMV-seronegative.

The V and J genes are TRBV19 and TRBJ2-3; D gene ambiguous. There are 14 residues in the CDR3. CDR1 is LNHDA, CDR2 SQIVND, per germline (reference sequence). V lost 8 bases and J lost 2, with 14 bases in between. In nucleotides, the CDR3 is TGTGCCAGTGGCCCAGGCCCCCCCACAGATACGCAGTATTTT. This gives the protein CASGPGPPTDTQYF.

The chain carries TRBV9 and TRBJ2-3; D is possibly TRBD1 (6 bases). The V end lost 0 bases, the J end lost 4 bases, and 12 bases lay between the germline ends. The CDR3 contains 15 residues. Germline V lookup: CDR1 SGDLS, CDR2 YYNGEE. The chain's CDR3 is CASSVGGRGADTQYF. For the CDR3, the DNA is TGTGCCAGCAGCGTAGGAGGCAGGGGTGCAGATACGCAGTATTTT.

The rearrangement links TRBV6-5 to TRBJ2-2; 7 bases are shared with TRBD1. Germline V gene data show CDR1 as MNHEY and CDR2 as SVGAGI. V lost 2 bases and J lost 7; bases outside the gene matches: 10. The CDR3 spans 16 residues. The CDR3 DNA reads TGTGCCAGCAGTTACGCTTCGACAGGGAAGGGCGGGGAGCTGTTTTTT. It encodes CASSYASTGKGGELFF.

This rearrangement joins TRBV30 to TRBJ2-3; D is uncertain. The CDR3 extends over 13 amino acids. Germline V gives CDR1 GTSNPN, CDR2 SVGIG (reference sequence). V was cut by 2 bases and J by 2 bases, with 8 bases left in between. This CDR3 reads CAWSSRYTDTQYF. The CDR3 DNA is TGTGCCTGGAGTAGTAGATACACAGATACGCAGTATTTT.

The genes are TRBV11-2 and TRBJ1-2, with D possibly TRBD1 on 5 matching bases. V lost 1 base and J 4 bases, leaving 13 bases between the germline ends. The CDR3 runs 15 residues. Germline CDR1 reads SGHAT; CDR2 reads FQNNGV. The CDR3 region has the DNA TGTGCCAGCAGCTTAGTCCGGGGGTTTGGCTATGGCTACACCTTC. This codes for CASSLVRGFGYGYTF.

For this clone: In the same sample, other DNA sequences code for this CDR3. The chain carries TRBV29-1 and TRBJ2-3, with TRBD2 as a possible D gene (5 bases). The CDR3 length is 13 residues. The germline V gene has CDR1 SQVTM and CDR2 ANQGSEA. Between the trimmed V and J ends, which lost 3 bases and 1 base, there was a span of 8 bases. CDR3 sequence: CSVDSGGTDTQYF. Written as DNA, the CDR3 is TGCAGCGTTGACTCCGGGGGCACAGATACGCAGTATTTT.

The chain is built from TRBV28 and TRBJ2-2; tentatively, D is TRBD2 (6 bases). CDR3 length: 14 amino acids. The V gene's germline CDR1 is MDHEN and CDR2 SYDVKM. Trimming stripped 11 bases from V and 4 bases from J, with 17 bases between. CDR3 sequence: CAHHRRDRTGELFF. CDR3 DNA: TGTGCCCACCACCGGAGGGACCGCACCGGGGAGCTGTTTTTT.

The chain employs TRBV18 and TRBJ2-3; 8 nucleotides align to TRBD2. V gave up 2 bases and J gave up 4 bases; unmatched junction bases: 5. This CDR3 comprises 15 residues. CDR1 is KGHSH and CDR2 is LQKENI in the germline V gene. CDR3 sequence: CASSPEGSGADTQYF. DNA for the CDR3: TGTGCCAGCTCACCAGAAGGTAGCGGGGCAGATACGCAGTATTTT.

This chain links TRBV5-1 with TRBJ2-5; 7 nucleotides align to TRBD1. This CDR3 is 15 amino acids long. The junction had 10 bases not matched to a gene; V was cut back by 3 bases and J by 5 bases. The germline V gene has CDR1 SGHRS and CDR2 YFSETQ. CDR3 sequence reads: CASSYGTALAETQYF. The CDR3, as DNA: TGCGCCAGCAGCTACGGGACAGCTTTAGCGGAGACCCAGTACTTC. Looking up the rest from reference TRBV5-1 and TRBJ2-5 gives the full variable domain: KAGVTQTPRYLIKTRGQQVTLSCSPISGHRSVSWYQQTPGQGLQFLFEYFSETQRNKGNFPGRFSGRQFSNSRSEMNVSTLELGDSALYLCASSYGTALAETQYFGPGTRLLVL.

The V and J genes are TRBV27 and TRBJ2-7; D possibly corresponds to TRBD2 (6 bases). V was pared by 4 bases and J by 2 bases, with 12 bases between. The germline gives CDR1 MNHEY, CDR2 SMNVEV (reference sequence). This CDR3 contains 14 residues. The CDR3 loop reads CASSSTGTPYEQYF. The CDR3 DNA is TGTGCCAGCAGTTCTACGGGGACTCCCTACGAGCAGTACTTC.

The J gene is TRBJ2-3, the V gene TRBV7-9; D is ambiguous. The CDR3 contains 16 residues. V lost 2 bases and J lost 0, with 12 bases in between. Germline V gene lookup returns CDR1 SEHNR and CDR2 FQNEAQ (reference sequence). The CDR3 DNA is TGTGCCAGCAGCTTAATGCTAACCCTTAGCACAGATACGCAGTATTTT. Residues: CASSLMLTLSTDTQYF.

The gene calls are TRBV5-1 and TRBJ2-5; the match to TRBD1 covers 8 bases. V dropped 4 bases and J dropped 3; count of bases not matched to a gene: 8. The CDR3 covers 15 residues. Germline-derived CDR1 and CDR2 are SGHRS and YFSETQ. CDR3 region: CASSATRTGKETQYF. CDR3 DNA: TGCGCCAGCAGCGCTACCCGGACAGGGAAAGAGACCCAGTACTTC. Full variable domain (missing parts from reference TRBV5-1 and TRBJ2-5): KAGVTQTPRYLIKTRGQQVTLSCSPISGHRSVSWYQQTPGQGLQFLFEYFSETQRNKGNFPGRFSGRQFSNSRSEMNVSTLELGDSALYLCASSATRTGKETQYFGPGTRLLVL.

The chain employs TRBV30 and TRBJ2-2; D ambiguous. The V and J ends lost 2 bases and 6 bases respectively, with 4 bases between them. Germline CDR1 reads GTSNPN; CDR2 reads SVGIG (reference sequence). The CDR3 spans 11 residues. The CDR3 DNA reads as TGTGCCTGGAGTCCCTCCGGGGAGCTGTTTTTT. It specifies CAWSPSGELFF.

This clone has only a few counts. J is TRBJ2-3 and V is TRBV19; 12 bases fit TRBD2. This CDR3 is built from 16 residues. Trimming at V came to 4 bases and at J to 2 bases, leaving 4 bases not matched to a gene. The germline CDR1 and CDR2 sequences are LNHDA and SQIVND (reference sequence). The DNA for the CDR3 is TGTGCCAGTAGTACGAGGACTAGCGGGGTCACAGATACGCAGTATTTT. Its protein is CASSTRTSGVTDTQYF.

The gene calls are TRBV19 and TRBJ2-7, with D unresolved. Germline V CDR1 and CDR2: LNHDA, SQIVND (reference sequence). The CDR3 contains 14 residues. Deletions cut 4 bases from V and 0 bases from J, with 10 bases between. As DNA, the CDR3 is TGTGCCAGTAGTACACTAATGGGCTCCTACGAGCAGTACTTC. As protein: CASSTLMGSYEQYF.

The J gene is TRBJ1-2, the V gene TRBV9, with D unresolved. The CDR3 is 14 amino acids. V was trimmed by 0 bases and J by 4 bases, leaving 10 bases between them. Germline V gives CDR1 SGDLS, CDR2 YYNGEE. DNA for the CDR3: TGTGCCAGCAGCGTAGTTAGCGGTTTCTATGGCTACACCTTC. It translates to CASSVVSGFYGYTF.